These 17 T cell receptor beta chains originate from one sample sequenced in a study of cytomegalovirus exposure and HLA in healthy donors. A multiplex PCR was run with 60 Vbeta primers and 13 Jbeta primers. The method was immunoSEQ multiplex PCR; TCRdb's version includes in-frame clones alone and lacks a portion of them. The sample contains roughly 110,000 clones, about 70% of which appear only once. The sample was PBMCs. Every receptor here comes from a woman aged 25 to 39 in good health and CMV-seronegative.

CDR3 region: CSVVRDRGSAEAFF. Written as DNA, the CDR3 is TGCAGCGTGGTCCGGGACAGGGGGAGCGCTGAAGCTTTCTTT. This chain joins TRBV29-1 and TRBJ1-1, with TRBD1 identical over 11 bases. With 6 bases clipped from V and 6 bases from J, the junction kept 9 bases outside the gene matches. CDR1 is SQVTM and CDR2 is ANQGSEA in the germline V gene. The CDR3 consists of 14 residues.

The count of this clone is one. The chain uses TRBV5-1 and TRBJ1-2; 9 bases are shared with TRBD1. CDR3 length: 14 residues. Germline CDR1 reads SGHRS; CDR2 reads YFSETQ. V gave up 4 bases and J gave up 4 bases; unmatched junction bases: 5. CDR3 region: CASSPMGQGYGYTF. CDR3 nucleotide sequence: TGCGCCAGCAGCCCTATGGGACAGGGCTATGGCTACACCTTC.

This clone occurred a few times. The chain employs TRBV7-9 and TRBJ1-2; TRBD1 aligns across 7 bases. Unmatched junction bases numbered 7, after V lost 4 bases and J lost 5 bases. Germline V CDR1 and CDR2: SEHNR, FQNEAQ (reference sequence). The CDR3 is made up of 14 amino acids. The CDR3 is CASSSRTGAYGYTF. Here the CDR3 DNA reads TGTGCCAGCAGCTCACGGACAGGTGCATATGGCTACACCTTC. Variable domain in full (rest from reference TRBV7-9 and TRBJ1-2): DTGVSQNPRHKITKRGQNVTFRCDPISEHNRLYWYRQTLGQGPEFLTYFQNEAQLEKSRLLSDRFSAERPKGSFSTLEIQRTEQGDSAMYLCASSSRTGAYGYTFGSGTRLTVV.

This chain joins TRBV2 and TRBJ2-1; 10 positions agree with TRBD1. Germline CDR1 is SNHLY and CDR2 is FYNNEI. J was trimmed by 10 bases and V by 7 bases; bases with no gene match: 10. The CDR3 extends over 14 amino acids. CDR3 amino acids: CASIGTGALGEQFF. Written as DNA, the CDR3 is TGTGCCAGCATAGGGACAGGGGCCCTCGGCGAGCAGTTCTTC.

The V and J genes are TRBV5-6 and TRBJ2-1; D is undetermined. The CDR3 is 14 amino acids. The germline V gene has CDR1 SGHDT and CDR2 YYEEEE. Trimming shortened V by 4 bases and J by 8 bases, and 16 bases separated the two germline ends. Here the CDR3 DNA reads TGTGCCAGCAGCCGGATGGCGGCCGATCATGAGCAGTTCTTC. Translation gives CASSRMAADHEQFF.

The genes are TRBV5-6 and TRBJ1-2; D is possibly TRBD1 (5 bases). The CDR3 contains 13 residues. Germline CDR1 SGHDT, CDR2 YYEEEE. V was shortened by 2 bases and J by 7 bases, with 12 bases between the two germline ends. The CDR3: CASSFGRDPGYTF. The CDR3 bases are TGTGCCAGCAGCTTCGGCAGGGATCCTGGCTACACCTTC.

The CDR3 loop reads CASSFLRDRTYEQYF. The CDR3 DNA reads as TGTGCCAGCAGCTTCCTCCGGGACAGGACCTACGAGCAGTACTTC. V gene TRBV5-8 combines with J gene TRBJ2-7; 8 bases line up with TRBD1. After removal of 2 bases from V and 2 bases from J, the junction contained 6 bases not matched to a gene. This CDR3 region has 15 residues. Germline V lookup: CDR1 SGHTS, CDR2 YDEGEE.

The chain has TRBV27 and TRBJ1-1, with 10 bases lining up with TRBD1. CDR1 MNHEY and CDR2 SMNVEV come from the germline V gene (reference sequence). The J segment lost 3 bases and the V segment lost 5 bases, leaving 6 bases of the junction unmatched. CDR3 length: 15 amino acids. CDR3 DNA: TGTGCCAGCAGTCTGCTCGGACAGGGGGACACTGAAGCTTTCTTT. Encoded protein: CASSLLGQGDTEAFF.

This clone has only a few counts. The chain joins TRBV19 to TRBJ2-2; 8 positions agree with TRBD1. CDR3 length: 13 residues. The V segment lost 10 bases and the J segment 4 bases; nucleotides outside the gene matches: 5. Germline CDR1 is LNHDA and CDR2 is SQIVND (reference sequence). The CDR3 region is CATDRGGTGELFF. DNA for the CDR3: TGTGCCACAGACAGGGGTGGCACCGGGGAGCTGTTTTTT.

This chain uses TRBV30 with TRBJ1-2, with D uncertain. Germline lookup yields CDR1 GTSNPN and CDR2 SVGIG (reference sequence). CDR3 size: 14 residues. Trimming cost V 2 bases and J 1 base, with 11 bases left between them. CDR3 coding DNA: TGTGCCTGGAGTATAATGAGGGTTAACTATGGCTACACCTTC. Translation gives CAWSIMRVNYGYTF.

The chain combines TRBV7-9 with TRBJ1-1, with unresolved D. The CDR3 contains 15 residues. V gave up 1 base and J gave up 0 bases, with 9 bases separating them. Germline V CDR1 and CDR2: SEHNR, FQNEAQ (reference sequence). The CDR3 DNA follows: TGTGCCAGCAGCTTAGGGGTTAGCTTGAACACTGAAGCTTTCTTT. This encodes CASSLGVSLNTEAFF.

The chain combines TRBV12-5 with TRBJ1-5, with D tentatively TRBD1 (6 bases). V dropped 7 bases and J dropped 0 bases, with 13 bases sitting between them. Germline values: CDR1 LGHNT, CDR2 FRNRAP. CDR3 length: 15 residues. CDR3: CASALSGDSNQPQHF. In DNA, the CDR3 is TGTGCTAGTGCCCTATCAGGGGATAGCAATCAGCCCCAGCATTTT.

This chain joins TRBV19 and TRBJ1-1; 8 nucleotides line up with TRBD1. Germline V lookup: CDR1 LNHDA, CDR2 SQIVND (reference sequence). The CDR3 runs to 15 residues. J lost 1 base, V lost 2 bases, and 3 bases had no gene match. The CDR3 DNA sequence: TGTGCCAGTAGTATACCAGGGGGCGCGAACACTGAAGCTTTCTTT. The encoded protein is CASSIPGGANTEAFF.

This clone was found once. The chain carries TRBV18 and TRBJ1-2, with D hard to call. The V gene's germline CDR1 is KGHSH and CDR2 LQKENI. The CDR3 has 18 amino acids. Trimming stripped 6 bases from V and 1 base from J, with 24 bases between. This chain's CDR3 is CASSLNRFDTTHNYGYTF. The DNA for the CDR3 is TGTGCCAGCTCTCTCAACAGATTTGACACAACCCATAACTATGGCTACACCTTC.

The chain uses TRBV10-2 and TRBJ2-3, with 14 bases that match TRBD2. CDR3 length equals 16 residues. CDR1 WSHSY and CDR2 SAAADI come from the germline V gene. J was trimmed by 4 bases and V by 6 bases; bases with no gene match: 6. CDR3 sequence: CASRLTSGRGSDTQYF. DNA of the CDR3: TGCGCCAGCAGGCTGACTAGCGGGAGGGGATCAGATACGCAGTATTTT.

The CDR3 reads CAWSRTGAGSPQHF. The CDR3 DNA is TGTGCCTGGAGCCGGACAGGGGCAGGTTCGCCCCAGCATTTT. This chain joins TRBV30 and TRBJ1-5, with 9 nucleotides matching TRBD1. Germline V gene lookup returns CDR1 GTSNPN and CDR2 SVGIG (reference sequence). The CDR3 loop spans 14 amino acids. The V and J ends lost 3 bases and 9 bases, in that order; junction bases with no gene match: 9.

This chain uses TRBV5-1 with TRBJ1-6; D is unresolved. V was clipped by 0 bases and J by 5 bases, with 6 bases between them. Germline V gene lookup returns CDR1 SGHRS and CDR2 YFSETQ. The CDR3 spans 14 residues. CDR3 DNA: TGCGCCAGCAGCTTGGGACAAGATAATTCACCCCTCCACTTT. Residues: CASSLGQDNSPLHF.